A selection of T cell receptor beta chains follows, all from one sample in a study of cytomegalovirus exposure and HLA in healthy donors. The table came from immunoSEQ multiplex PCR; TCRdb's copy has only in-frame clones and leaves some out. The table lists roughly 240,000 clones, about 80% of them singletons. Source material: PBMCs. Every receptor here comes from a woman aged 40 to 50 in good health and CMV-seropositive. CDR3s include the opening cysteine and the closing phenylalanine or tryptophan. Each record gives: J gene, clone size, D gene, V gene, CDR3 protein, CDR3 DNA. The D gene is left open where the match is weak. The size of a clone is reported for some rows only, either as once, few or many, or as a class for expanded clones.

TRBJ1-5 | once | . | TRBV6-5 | CASSYSRGSNQPQHF | TGTGCCAGCAGTTACTCGAGAGGTAGCAATCAGCCCCAGCATTTT
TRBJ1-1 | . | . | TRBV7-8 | CASSFQEGTEAFF | TGTGCCAGCAGCTTTCAGGAGGGCACTGAAGCTTTCTTT
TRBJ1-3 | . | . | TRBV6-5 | CASSYSGTGNTIYF | TGTGCCAGCAGTTACTCCGGGACTGGAAACACCATATATTTT
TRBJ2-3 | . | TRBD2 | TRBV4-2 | CASSQASGRTDTQYF | TGTGCCAGCAGCCAAGCTAGCGGGCGCACAGATACGCAGTATTTT
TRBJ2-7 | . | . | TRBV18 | CASSPPTVSYEQYF | TGTGCCAGCTCACCACCTACAGTTTCCTACGAGCAGTACTTC
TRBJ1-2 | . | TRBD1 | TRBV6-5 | CASSRTGDHGYTF | TGTGCCAGCAGCAGGACAGGGGACCATGGCTACACCTTC
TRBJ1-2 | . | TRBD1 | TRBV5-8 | CASSFSDRDGGYTF | TGTGCCAGCAGCTTTTCCGACAGGGATGGAGGCTACACCTTC
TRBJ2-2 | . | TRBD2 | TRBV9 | CASSSGGEWDTGELFF | TGTGCCAGCAGCTCGGGGGGGGAGTGGGACACCGGGGAGCTGTTTTTT
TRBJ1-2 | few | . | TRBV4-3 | CASSQETQGYYGYTF | TGCGCCAGCAGCCAAGAGACCCAGGGGTACTATGGCTACACCTTC
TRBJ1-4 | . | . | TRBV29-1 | CSVVEGGLTNEKLFF | TGCAGCGTTGTGGAGGGGGGGCTAACTAATGAAAAACTGTTTTTT
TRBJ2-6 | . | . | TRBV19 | CASSPQFSGANVLTF | TGTGCCAGTAGTCCCCAGTTTTCTGGGGCCAACGTCCTGACTTTC
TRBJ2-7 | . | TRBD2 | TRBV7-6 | CASSLPGLAGGISYEQYF | TGTGCCAGCAGCCTACCGGGACTAGCGGGCGGAATCTCCTACGAGCAGTACTTC
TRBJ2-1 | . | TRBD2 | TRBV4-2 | CASSQGVGLAGVNEQFF | TGTGCCAGCAGCCAAGGAGTCGGACTAGCGGGAGTGAATGAGCAGTTCTTC
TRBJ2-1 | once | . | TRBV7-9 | CSSSLSGASYNEQFF | TGTTCCAGCAGCTTATCAGGGGCCTCTTACAATGAGCAGTTCTTC